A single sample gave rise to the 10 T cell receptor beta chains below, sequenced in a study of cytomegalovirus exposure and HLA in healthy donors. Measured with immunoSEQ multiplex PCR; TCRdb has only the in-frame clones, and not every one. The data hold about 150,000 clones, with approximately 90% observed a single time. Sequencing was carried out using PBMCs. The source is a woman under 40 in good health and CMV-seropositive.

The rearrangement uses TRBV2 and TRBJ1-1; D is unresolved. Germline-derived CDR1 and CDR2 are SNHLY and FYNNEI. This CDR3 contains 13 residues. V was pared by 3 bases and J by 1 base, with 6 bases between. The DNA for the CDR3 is TGTGCCAGCAGTGAGTCAGGGAACACTGAAGCTTTCTTT. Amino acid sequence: CASSESGNTEAFF.

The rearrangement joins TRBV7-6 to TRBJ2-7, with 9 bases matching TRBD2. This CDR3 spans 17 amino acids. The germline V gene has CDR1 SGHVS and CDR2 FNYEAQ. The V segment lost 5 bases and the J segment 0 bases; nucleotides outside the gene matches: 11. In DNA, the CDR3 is TGTGCCAGCAGCCCCGGGACTAGCTTTCAATTCTCCTACGAGCAGTACTTC. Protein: CASSPGTSFQFSYEQYF.

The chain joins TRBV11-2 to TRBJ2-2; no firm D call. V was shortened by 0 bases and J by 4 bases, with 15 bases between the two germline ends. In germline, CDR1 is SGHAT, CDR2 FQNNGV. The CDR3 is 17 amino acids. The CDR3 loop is CASSLDPRLVGTGELFF. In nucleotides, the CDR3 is TGTGCCAGCAGCTTAGATCCTAGATTGGTAGGCACCGGGGAGCTGTTTTTT.

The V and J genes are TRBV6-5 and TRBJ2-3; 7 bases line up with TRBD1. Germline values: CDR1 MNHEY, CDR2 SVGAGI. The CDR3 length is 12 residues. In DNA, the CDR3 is TGTGTCTCACAGGGGAGCACAGATACGCAGTATTTT. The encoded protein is CVSQGSTDTQYF.

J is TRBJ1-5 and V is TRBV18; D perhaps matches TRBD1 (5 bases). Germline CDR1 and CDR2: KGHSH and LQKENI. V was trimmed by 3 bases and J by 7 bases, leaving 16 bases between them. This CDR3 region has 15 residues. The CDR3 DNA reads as TGTGCCAGCTCACCCCTAAGCAGGGCAGGACAGCCCCAGCATTTT. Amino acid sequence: CASSPLSRAGQPQHF.

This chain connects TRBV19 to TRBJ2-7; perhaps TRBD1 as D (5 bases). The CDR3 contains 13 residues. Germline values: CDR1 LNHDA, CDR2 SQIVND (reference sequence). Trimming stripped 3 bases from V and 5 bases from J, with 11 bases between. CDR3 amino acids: CASSMVSTDEQYF. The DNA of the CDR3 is TGTGCCAGTAGTATGGTCTCGACAGACGAGCAGTACTTC.

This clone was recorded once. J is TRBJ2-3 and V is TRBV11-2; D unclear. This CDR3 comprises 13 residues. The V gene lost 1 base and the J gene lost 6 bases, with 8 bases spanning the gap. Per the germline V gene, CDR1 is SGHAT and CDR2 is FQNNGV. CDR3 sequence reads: CASSLGLLDTQYF. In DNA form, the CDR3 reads TGTGCCAGCAGCTTAGGACTCCTGGATACGCAGTATTTT.

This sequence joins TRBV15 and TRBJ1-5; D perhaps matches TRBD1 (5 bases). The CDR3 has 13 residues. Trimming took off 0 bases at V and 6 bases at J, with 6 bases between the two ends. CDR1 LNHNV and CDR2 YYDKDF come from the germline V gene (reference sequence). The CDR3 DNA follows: TGTGCCACCAGCAGAGACGGGGGTCAGCCCCAGCATTTT. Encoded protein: CATSRDGGQPQHF.

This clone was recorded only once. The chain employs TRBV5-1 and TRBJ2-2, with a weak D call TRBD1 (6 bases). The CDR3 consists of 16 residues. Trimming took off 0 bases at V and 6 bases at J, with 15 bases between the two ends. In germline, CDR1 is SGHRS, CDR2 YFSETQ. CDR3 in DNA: TGCGCCAGCAGCTTGGATAACGCAGGGGTATCCGGGGAGCTGTTTTTT. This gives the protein CASSLDNAGVSGELFF. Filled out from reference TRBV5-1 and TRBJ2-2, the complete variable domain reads KAGVTQTPRYLIKTRGQQVTLSCSPISGHRSVSWYQQTPGQGLQFLFEYFSETQRNKGNFPGRFSGRQFSNSRSEMNVSTLELGDSALYLCASSLDNAGVSGELFFGEGSRLTVL.

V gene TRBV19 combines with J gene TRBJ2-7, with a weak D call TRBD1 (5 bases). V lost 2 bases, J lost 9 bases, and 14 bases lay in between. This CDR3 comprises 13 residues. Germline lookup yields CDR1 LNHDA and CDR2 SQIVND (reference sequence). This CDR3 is CASSINQGSRQYF. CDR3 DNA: TGTGCCAGTAGTATAAACCAGGGAAGTCGGCAGTACTTC.